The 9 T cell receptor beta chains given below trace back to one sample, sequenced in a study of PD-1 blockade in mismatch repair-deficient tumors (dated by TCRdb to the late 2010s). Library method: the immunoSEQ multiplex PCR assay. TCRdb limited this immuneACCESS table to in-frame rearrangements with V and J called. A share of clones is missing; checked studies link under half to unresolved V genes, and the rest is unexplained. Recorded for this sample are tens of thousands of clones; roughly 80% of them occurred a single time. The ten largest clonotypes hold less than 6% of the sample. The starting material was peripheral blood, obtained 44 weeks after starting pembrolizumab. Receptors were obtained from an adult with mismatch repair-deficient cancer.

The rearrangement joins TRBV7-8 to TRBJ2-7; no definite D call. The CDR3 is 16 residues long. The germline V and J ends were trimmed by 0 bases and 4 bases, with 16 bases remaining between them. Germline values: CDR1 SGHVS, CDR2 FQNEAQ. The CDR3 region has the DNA TGTGCCAGCAGCTTAGCAAGTGTTCCTACGGCTTACGAGCAGTACTTC. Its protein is CASSLASVPTAYEQYF.

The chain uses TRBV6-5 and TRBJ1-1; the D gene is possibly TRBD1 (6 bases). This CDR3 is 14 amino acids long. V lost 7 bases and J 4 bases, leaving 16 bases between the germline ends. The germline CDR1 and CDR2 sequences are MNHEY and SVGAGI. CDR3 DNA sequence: TGTGCCAGCACCCCACAGGGAAGGGGCACTGAAGCTTTCTTT. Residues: CASTPQGRGTEAFF.

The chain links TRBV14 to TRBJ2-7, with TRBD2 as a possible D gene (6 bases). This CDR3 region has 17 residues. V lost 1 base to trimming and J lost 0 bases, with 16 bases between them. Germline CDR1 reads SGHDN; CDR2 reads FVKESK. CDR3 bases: TGTGCCAGCAGCCAAGTAAGGATTTGGGGGGTCTCCTACGAGCAGTACTTC. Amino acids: CASSQVRIWGVSYEQYF.

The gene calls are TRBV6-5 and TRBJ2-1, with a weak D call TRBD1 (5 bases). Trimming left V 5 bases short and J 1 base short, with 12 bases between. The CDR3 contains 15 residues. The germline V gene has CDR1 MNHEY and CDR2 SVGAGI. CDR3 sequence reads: CASSQGLGSYNEQFF. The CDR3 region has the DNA TGTGCCAGCAGTCAGGGATTAGGGTCCTACAATGAGCAGTTCTTC.

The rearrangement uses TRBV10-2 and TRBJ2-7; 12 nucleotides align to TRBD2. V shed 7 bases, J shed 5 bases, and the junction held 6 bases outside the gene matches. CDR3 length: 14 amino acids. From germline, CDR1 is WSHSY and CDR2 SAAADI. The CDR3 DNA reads TGCGCCAGCAACCTAGCGGGAGGGCCCGACGAGCAGTACTTC. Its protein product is CASNLAGGPDEQYF.

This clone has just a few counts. The CDR3 region has the DNA TGTGCCAGCAGCGAAGGCGGCTCGAAAAGGGAGCAGTACTTC. This codes for CASSEGGSKREQYF. The chain has TRBV11-1 and TRBJ2-7; no firm D call. V was cut by 5 bases and J by 7 bases, with 18 bases left in between. In germline, CDR1 is SGHAT, CDR2 FQDESV (reference sequence). This CDR3 has 14 amino acids.

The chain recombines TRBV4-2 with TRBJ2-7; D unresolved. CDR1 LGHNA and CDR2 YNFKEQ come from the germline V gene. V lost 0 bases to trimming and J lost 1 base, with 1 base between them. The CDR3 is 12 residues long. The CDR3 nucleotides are TGTGCCAGCAGCCAAGATTCCTACGAGCAGTACTTC. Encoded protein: CASSQDSYEQYF.

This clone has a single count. The CDR3 here is CASSIPRTSRINEQFF. The CDR3, as DNA: TGTGCCAGTAGTATTCCTCGGACTAGCAGGATAAATGAGCAGTTCTTC. The rearrangement uses TRBV19 and TRBJ2-1; 8 bases fit TRBD2. The V segment lost 3 bases and the J segment 7 bases; nucleotides outside the gene matches: 11. Germline assignment: CDR1 LNHDA and CDR2 SQIVND (reference sequence). The CDR3 spans 16 residues.

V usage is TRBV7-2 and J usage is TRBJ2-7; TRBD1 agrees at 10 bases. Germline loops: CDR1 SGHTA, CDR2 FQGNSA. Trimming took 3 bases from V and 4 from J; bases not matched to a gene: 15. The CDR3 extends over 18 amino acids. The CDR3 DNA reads TGTGCCAGCAGCTTCACCCCATGGACAGGGGGTGTGTATTACGAGCAGTACTTC. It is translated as CASSFTPWTGGVYYEQYF.